This T cell receptor beta chain was retrieved from a study of T cell repertoires in cytomegalovirus infection. Across the study: CMV epitopes used comprised recently identified HLA-C-restricted ones and well-studied HLA-B-restricted ones. Indications came from public TCR beta signatures; they pointed to CMV infection and to a matching HLA type. Study-level points and caveats: Cumulative frequency of public TCR beta families picked out carriers of CMV plus the relevant HLA. HLA-C-restricted CMV clonotypes gave the most frequent clonotype in two of eight donors.

Germline CDR1 is SEHNR and CDR2 is FQNEAQ (reference sequence). V lost 1 base to trimming and J lost 5 bases, with 11 bases between them. The CDR3 length is 14 residues. MiXCR was run by TCRdb on the reads, yielding one entry per CDR3 protein. Of about 900,000 distinct CDR3 sequences in the sample, about a third were seen once. For this clonotype: The antigen remains unidentified.

Sequenced here: cultured CD8+ T cells from PBMCs, sampled from culture after CMV antigen stimulation. J is TRBJ2-5 and V is TRBV7-9; possibly TRBD1 for D (6 bases). The sequence was collected from a human donor in good health (CMV status not recorded). Some clones in this sample may be carry-over from other donors' samples. In nucleotides, the CDR3 is TGTGCCAGCAGCTTAGGGGGGCGGTTGGAGACCCAGTACTTC. Residues: CASSLGGRLETQYF. The full variable domain, its missing parts supplied by reference TRBV7-9 and TRBJ2-5, is DTGVSQNPRHKITKRGQNVTFRCDPISEHNRLYWYRQTLGQGPEFLTYFQNEAQLEKSRLLSDRFSAERPKGSFSTLEIQRTEQGDSAMYLCASSLGGRLETQYFGPGTRLLVL.